The sequence of this TCR beta chain was determined in a study of T cell clones after liver transplantation. Overall study context: A pre-transplant mixed lymphocyte reaction with TCRbeta sequencing defined graft-donor-reactive clones followed in post-transplant blood.

The protocol was immunoSEQ multiplex PCR, while the TCRdb copy is restricted to in-frame clones and leaves out a portion. The data hold 55,000 or so clones, with 71% observed a single time. The CDR3 has 15 residues. Germline CDR1 is SGDLS and CDR2 is YYNGEE. V was pared by 0 bases and J by 3 bases, with 12 bases between. This receptor was identified in a human donor who received a liver transplant. The sequenced sample was CD4+ T cells from blood, obtained before liver transplant. The genes are TRBV9 and TRBJ1-1; no reliable D call. CDR3 in amino acids: CASSVVAGADTEAFF. The CDR3 DNA reads TGTGCCAGCAGCGTAGTTGCGGGAGCGGACACTGAAGCTTTCTTT.